This section outlines one T cell receptor (beta chain) sequence together with its context. There are a few counts of this clonotype. No cognate antigen has been identified for it. Per-base quality was not reported, and no clone a single base away is much larger than it. This record comes from a study of T cell repertoires in cytomegalovirus infection (dated by TCRdb to between 2019 and 2020). In the study overall: Peptide stimulations targeted recently identified HLA-C-restricted CMV epitopes, whose presentation resists viral immunomodulation, together with well-studied HLA-B-restricted epitopes. The HLA type of each donor mattered for the analysis, because public TCR beta signatures pointed to carriage of CMV infection along with the matching HLA type. Study-wide conclusions, independent of this receptor: In both this cohort and an independent cohort of 300 to 450 donors, the cumulative frequency of public TCR beta family members distinguished carriers of CMV infection plus the relevant HLA type. The ex vivo response was dominated by HLA-C-restricted CMV-specific TCR beta clonotypes, which also provided the single most frequent clonotype in two of eight donors.

Sequencing was performed on an Illumina HiSeq 1500. TCRdb took the public reads, trimmed them with fastp at Q25, ran MiXCR for clone calling and kept in-frame beta chains. Each entry merges the rows of one CDR3 protein and shows their most common DNA and genes. The sample table holds roughly 120,000 distinct CDR3 sequences, of which 29% were seen once. The top ten constitute about 81% of the sample. Via the germline V gene, CDR1 is MGHRA and CDR2 YSYEKL. The trim is 4 bases for V and 3 bases for J, with a gap of 13 bases between the germline ends. Taken from cysteine to phenylalanine, the CDR3 has 15 residues. The DNA shown is the 45-base CDR3, in frame from base 1. Read against the paper, the sample's treatment or condition label means: in vitro stimulation with specific CMV peptide epitopes to enrich CMV-specific T cells.

Recombination connected TRBV4-1 to TRBJ2-1, and possibly TRBD2, on 5 matching bases. The TCR was taken from a human donor in good health (CMV status not recorded). Some clones in this sample may be carry-over from other donors' samples. Sequencing used CD8+ T cells from cultured PBMCs, obtained from culture after CMV antigen stimulation. In nucleotides, the sequence is TGCGCCAGCAGCCTAAGCACCGGGGACTACAATGAGCAGTTCTTC. Its amino acids are CASSLSTGDYNEQFF.